The rows below give T cell receptor beta chains drawn from one sample of a study of blood T cell repertoires in COVID-19. Libraries were prepared by immunoSEQ multiplex PCR; TCRdb keeps only in-frame clonotypes and omits some of them. Of over 150,000 clones in the sample, around 84% were seen once. The source material was peripheral blood. Every receptor here comes from a human donor in a cohort sampled during active COVID-19. Both conserved end residues are part of each CDR3. D genes are given only for firm matches. Rows may omit the clone size; those that give it use once, few, many or a size class.

d_call j_call clone_size v_call cdr3_aa cdr3_nt
- TRBJ2-5 - TRBV18 CASSPPGSETQYF TGTGCCAGCTCACCCCCCGGGAGTGAGACCCAGTACTTC
- TRBJ1-1 - TRBV12-3/TRBV12-4 CASSLARSGAFF TGTGCCAGCAGTTTAGCGCGTTCCGGGGCTTTCTTT
- TRBJ1-2 - TRBV5-6 CASSLVWQGDGYTF TGTGCCAGCAGCTTGGTGTGGCAGGGCGATGGCTACACCTTC
TRBD1 TRBJ1-6 - TRBV30 CAWSVQGANSPLHF TGTGCCTGGAGTGTTCAGGGGGCGAATTCACCCCTCCACTTT
- TRBJ1-2 few TRBV5-4 CASSLREGSGGYTF TGTGCCAGCAGCCTGCGGGAGGGCTCGGGGGGCTACACCTTC
- TRBJ1-1 - TRBV19 CASSISGGGSNTEAFF TGTGCCAGTAGTATTAGCGGGGGGGGCTCGAACACTGAAGCTTTCTTT
- TRBJ2-5 - TRBV11-2 CASSPLTGFRETQYF TGTGCCAGCAGCCCTTTAACAGGGTTTCGAGAGACCCAGTACTTC
- TRBJ1-1 - TRBV7-9 CASSSVPRDPTEAFF TGTGCCAGCAGCTCCGTCCCCAGGGATCCCACTGAAGCTTTCTTT
- TRBJ2-3 - TRBV30 CAWSFPGTQYF TGTGCCTGGAGCTTCCCGGGTACGCAGTATTTT
TRBD1 TRBJ2-5 - TRBV4-1 CASSPRQGETQYF TGCGCCAGCAGCCCGAGACAGGGAGAGACCCAGTACTTC
TRBD2 TRBJ2-3 - TRBV10-1 CASSASGRGSTDTQYF TGCGCCAGCAGTGCTAGCGGGAGAGGGAGCACAGATACGCAGTATTTT
- TRBJ2-3 - TRBV28 CASRAGTSTDTQYF TGTGCCAGCAGAGCCGGGACTAGCACAGATACGCAGTATTTT
TRBD2 TRBJ2-7 few TRBV15 CATSNKGLAAYEQYF TGTGCCACCAGCAATAAGGGACTAGCCGCCTACGAGCAGTACTTC
TRBD2 TRBJ2-5 - TRBV29-1 CSVGGTTQETQYF TGCAGCGTAGGCGGGACTACCCAAGAGACCCAGTACTTC
TRBD1 TRBJ2-7 - TRBV7-7 CASSLDRGYEQYF TGTGCCAGCAGCCTCGACAGGGGCTACGAGCAGTACTTC
- TRBJ1-1 - TRBV6-5 CATNPGNMNTEAFF TGTGCCACCAACCCGGGAAACATGAACACTGAAGCTTTCTTT
- TRBJ2-5 - TRBV7-2 CASRGQYQETQYF TGTGCCAGCAGAGGACAGTACCAAGAGACCCAGTACTTC
TRBD1 TRBJ2-2 once TRBV27 CASSSWTGGPGELFF TGTGCCAGCAGTTCGTGGACAGGGGGTCCCGGGGAGCTGTTTTTT